The present entry profiles one T cell receptor beta chain with its context. This table comes from immunoSEQ multiplex PCR, and its TCRdb copy is limited to in-frame clones, with some not included. Among more than 110,000 clones listed, around 86% were seen once. These data come from a study of blood T cell repertoires in COVID-19. The CDR3 has 13 residues. The germline V gene has CDR1 MDHEN and CDR2 SYDVKM. The V gene lost 3 bases and the J gene lost 6 bases, with 12 bases spanning the gap. The TCR sequence derives from a woman of 80 years or more with acute or convalescent COVID-19. The source material was peripheral blood. The chain is built from TRBV28 and TRBJ2-7, with a tentative D call TRBD2 (6 bases). For the CDR3, the DNA is TGTGCCAGCAGTTTTGCGGGAAAGAGCGAGCAGTACTTC. Its protein is CASSFAGKSEQYF. Full variable domain (remainder filled in from reference TRBV28 and TRBJ2-7): DVKVTQSSRYLVKRTGEKVFLECVQDMDHENMFWYRQDPGLGLRLIYFSYDVKMKEKGDIPEGYSVSREKKERFSLILESASTNQTSMYLCASSFAGKSEQYFGPGTRLTVT.